This paragraph covers one T cell receptor beta chain sequence. The target antigen is unknown. The data stem from a study of blood T cells in healthy people across ages. Germline V lookup: CDR1 LGHNA, CDR2 YSLEER. V was pared by 3 bases and J by 7 bases, with 6 bases of the junction left unmatched. The CDR3 is 15 residues long. Primers used in a second PCR of about 7 to 12 cycles were a sample-barcoded 5' primer and a J-beta primer mix. One entry per CDR3 protein, called by TCRdb with MiXCR from the 5' RACE reads. The repertoire includes hundreds of thousands of distinct CDR3 sequences, under 25% of them detected once, and around 3.4% sits in the top ten. Overall study results and limits: Fewer expanded clones and more diversity marked long-lived versus aged donors.

Isolation recovered at least 7 million PBMCs from every sample. The source is a man in his 70s in good health. Sequenced sample: blood. The genes are TRBV4-3 and TRBJ1-4; 9 nucleotides align to TRBD1. This chain's CDR3 is CASSQGGDRAEKLFF. For the CDR3, the DNA is TGCGCCAGCAGCCAGGGGGGGGACAGGGCTGAAAAACTGTTTTTT.